The rows below give T cell receptor beta chains drawn from one sample of a study of CD8 T cells in ankylosing spondylitis. TCRdb re-called the 5' RACE reads through MiXCR, storing one row per CDR3 protein. The repertoire consists of hundreds of thousands of distinct CDR3 sequences, with approximately 8.4% occurring once and the leading ten covering 4.8%. Sequences were obtained from blood, either unsorted or a sorted T cell fraction (not recorded which). These TCRs come from a female donor with ankylosing spondylitis or in good health (not recorded which). The CDR3 runs from the conserved cysteine through the conserved F or W. Each record gives: CDR3 length, D gene, clone size, V gene, J gene, CDR3 DNA, CDR3 protein. D genes are given only for firm matches. For some rows the clone size is stated as once, few or many, or as a class when expanded; others skip it.

>13|-|many|TRBV15|TRBJ1-5
TGTGCCACCAGGCTTACTTCGAATCAGCCCCAGCATTTT
CATRLTSNQPQHF
>15|-|-|TRBV5-1|TRBJ2-5
TGCGCCAGCAGCTTGTCACAGGACATTCTGGAGACCCAGTACTTC
CASSLSQDILETQYF
>15|-|many|TRBV13|TRBJ2-1
TGTGCCAGCAGCGTATATAGGGTCCACTACAATGAGCAGTTCTTC
CASSVYRVHYNEQFF
>16|TRBD2|many|TRBV5-1|TRBJ2-7
TGCGCCAGCAGCTTGGTGCTAGCGGGGGCCCACTACGAGCAGTACTTC
CASSLVLAGAHYEQYF
>13|-|few|TRBV7-9|TRBJ2-1
TGTGCCAGCAGCCCATCCCCATCGAATGAGCAGTTCTTC
CASSPSPSNEQFF
>14|-|many|TRBV14|TRBJ1-6
TGTGCCAGCAGCCAAGAGACCGTCCATTCACCCCTCCACTTT
CASSQETVHSPLHF
>13|-|many|TRBV7-2|TRBJ2-3
TGTGCCAGCAGCCCGGGCCGTACAGATACGCAGTATTTT
CASSPGRTDTQYF
>13|-|many|TRBV29-1|TRBJ2-3
TGCAGCGTTGAAGAGCCGGTGCCAGATACGCAGTATTTT
CSVEEPVPDTQYF
>12|-|many|TRBV5-1|TRBJ1-1
TGCGCCAGCAGCTATGACCCTTCTGAAGCTTTCTTT
CASSYDPSEAFF
>16|-|many|TRBV12-3/TRBV12-4|TRBJ2-7
TGTGCCAGCAGTTTATTCTCCGGGAGAGGCTCCTACGAGCAGTACTTC
CASSLFSGRGSYEQYF
>14|-|many|TRBV20-1|TRBJ2-7
TGCAGTGCTAGCTTCCGGGACTTCTCCTACGAGCAGTACTTC
CSASFRDFSYEQYF
>13|-|many|TRBV15|TRBJ2-2
TGTGCCACCAGCAGAGATTACGCCGGGGAGCTGTTTTTT
CATSRDYAGELFF
>15|TRBD2|many|TRBV2|TRBJ2-1
TGTGCCAGCAGTCAAGCGGGAGGGGTTTACAATGAGCAGTTCTTC
CASSQAGGVYNEQFF
>13|-|many|TRBV14|TRBJ1-5
TGTGCCAGCAGCCAATGGGCCGGCCAGCCCCAGCATTTT
CASSQWAGQPQHF
>15|-|many|TRBV7-7|TRBJ2-1
TGTGCCAGCAGCTTAGATTGGGCAGTTGGGAATGAGCAGTTCTTC
CASSLDWAVGNEQFF
>14|TRBD1|many|TRBV6-1|TRBJ1-5
TGTGCCAGCCGACAGGGGATTAGCAATCAGCCCCAGCATTTT
CASRQGISNQPQHF
>14|-|many|TRBV4-3|TRBJ2-3
TGCGCCAGCGGAGGGGGATCAAGTGCAGATACGCAGTATTTT
CASGGGSSADTQYF
>15|-|many|TRBV6-2/TRBV6-3|TRBJ1-1
TGTGCCAGCAGTCACCTGGGGGGTGCGAACACTGAAGCTTTCTTT
CASSHLGGANTEAFF
>14|-|many|TRBV12-3/TRBV12-4|TRBJ1-4
TGTGCCAGCAGTTTAGGGCTAAGATCAGGAAAACTGTTTTTT
CASSLGLRSGKLFF
>15|TRBD2|many|TRBV3-1|TRBJ2-6
TGTGCCAGCAGCCACCCGAGCGGGACGGCCAACGTCCTGACTTTC
CASSHPSGTANVLTF
>15|-|few|TRBV7-2|TRBJ1-5
TGTGCCAGCAGCTTATCCGCGACGGGAAATCAGCCCCAGCATTTT
CASSLSATGNQPQHF
>15|TRBD2|many|TRBV20-1|TRBJ2-1
TGCAGTGCTAGCCCGACTAGCGGAGTTTACAATGAGCAGTTCTTC
CSASPTSGVYNEQFF
>13|-|few|TRBV7-8|TRBJ1-5
TGTGCCAGCAGCGCGAGGGCAAATCAGCCCCAGCATTTT
CASSARANQPQHF
>14|TRBD2|many|TRBV20-1|TRBJ2-1
TGCAGTGCTAATAGCGGGAGGGCCTACAATGAGCAGTTCTTC
CSANSGRAYNEQFF
>14|TRBD2|many|TRBV12-3/TRBV12-4|TRBJ2-3
TGTGCCAGCAGCTTAGCGGGAGGCACAGATACGCAGTATTTT
CASSLAGGTDTQYF
>15|-|-|TRBV28|TRBJ1-6
TGTGCCAGCAGGGCAGAGAGCTCCTATAATTCACCCCTCCACTTT
CASRAESSYNSPLHF
>14|-|-|TRBV2|TRBJ1-5
TGTGCCAGCAGTGAAATCTTTAGCAATCAGCCCCGGCATTTT
CASSEIFSNQPRHF
>14|-|-|TRBV10-3|TRBJ2-5
TGTGCCATCAGTGAGAACAGGGCGGCAGAGACCCAGTACTTC
CAISENRAAETQYF
>18|-|many|TRBV5-1|TRBJ2-2
TGCGCCAGCAGCCCTTCACTTTCCGGGACCCTGGGGACCGGGGAGCTGTTTTTT
CASSPSLSGTLGTGELFF
>11|-|many|TRBV29-1|TRBJ1-4
TGCAGCGTCCGGGATAATGAAAAACTGTTTTTT
CSVRDNEKLFF
>14|-|many|TRBV7-2|TRBJ2-5
TGTGCCAGCAGCTTAGAACAGGCAAAAGAGACCCAGTACTTC
CASSLEQAKETQYF
>14|TRBD2|many|TRBV20-1|TRBJ2-3
TGCAGTGCTAGGGGGCGGGAGTTCACAGATACGCAGTATTTT
CSARGREFTDTQYF
>15|-|many|TRBV7-9|TRBJ2-1
TGTGCCAGCAGCCGCAGCGGAAGCTCCTACAATGAGCAGTTCTTC
CASSRSGSSYNEQFF
>12|-|many|TRBV29-1|TRBJ1-1
TGCAGCGTTTGGACTCATGGTACTGAAGCTTTCTTT
CSVWTHGTEAFF
>13|-|many|TRBV9|TRBJ2-1
TGTGCCAGCAGCGCGTTCGGTTGGAATGAGCAGTTCTTC
CASSAFGWNEQFF
>11|-|many|TRBV20-1|TRBJ2-5
TGCAGTGGGGAGTACCAAGAGACCCAGTACTTC
CSGEYQETQYF
>14|TRBD1|many|TRBV2|TRBJ2-5
TGTGCCAGCAACACCGGGACAGAGAAAGAGACCCAGTACTTC
CASNTGTEKETQYF
>15|-|many|TRBV5-1|TRBJ2-7
TGCGCCAGCAGCTTGGCCCGGCTGGTAAGCGACGAGCAGTACTTC
CASSLARLVSDEQYF
>14|TRBD2|many|TRBV12-3/TRBV12-4|TRBJ2-7
TGTGCCAGCAGTTTAGAGCGGGGCTCCTACGAGCAGTACTTC
CASSLERGSYEQYF
>15|TRBD2|many|TRBV6-2/TRBV6-3|TRBJ2-3
TGTGCCAGCAGTCGCGGGAGGGCCGGTGGAGATACGCAGTATTTT
CASSRGRAGGDTQYF
>15|-|few|TRBV30|TRBJ2-1
TGTGCCTGGACTCCCGCCCGGCTTCCCTACAATGAGCAGTTCTTC
CAWTPARLPYNEQFF
>12|TRBD1|many|TRBV29-1|TRBJ1-2
TGCAGCGTTGAATCAGGGGGCTATGGCTACACCTTC
CSVESGGYGYTF
>13|-|many|TRBV6-5|TRBJ1-2
TGTGCCAGCAGTTACCGCGGGCAGTCTGGCTACACCTTC
CASSYRGQSGYTF
>19|TRBD2|-|TRBV6-2/TRBV6-3|TRBJ2-4
TGTGCCAGCAGGGGAACTAGCGGCAATGCGGAGCTAGCCAAAAACATTCAGTACTTC
CASRGTSGNAELAKNIQYF
>13|-|many|TRBV2|TRBJ2-3
TGTGCCAGCAGTGGACTCCGCACAGATACGCAGTATTTT
CASSGLRTDTQYF
>14|-|few|TRBV6-1|TRBJ1-3
TGTGCCAGCAGAGAAAGAGGGTCTGGAAACACCATGTATTTT
CASRERGSGNTMYF
>11|-|many|TRBV7-6|TRBJ2-5
TGTGCCAGCAGCGGGGCACGCAACCAGTACTTC
CASSGARNQYF